In its sample, the clone carrying this T cell receptor beta chain was seen once. This CDR3 region has 15 residues. Per germline, CDR1 MDHEN and CDR2 SYDVKM. Trimming took 7 bases from V and 2 from J; bases not matched to a gene: 9. Clones were sequenced by immunoSEQ multiplex PCR, and TCRdb holds only the in-frame ones, with some missing. Among just over 80,000 clones listed, 90% to 95% were seen once. These data originate in a study of T cell changes during pregnancy in multiple sclerosis. The specimen comprised peripheral blood, sampled in the second trimester of pregnancy. The chain has TRBV28 and TRBJ2-7; 9 bases are shared with TRBD1. The TCR originated in a female donor with multiple sclerosis, enrolled in a pregnancy study. DNA for the CDR3: TGTGCCAGCACCCTTTGGACAGGGGACCCCTACGAGCAGTACTTC. Encoded protein: CASTLWTGDPYEQYF. Complete variable domain (other parts from reference TRBV28 and TRBJ2-7): DVKVTQSSRYLVKRTGEKVFLECVQDMDHENMFWYRQDPGLGLRLIYFSYDVKMKEKGDIPEGYSVSREKKERFSLILESASTNQTSMYLCASTLWTGDPYEQYFGPGTRLTVT.